This is a list of T cell receptor beta chains from one sample in a study of cytomegalovirus exposure and HLA in healthy donors. The protocol was immunoSEQ multiplex PCR, while the TCRdb copy is restricted to in-frame clones and leaves out a portion. The sample has more than 85,000 clones; roughly 75% are singletons. The sequencing input was PBMCs. Every receptor here comes from a male donor in good health and CMV-seropositive. Both conserved end residues are part of each CDR3. The D gene is left open where the match is weak. Size is stated for part of the rows, as once, few or many counts, or as a class when the clone is expanded.

TRBJ2-7,NA,13,NA,TRBV7-2,TGTGCCAGCAGCCTTCGGAGGTGGGCCGAGCAGTACTTC,CASSLRRWAEQYF
TRBJ2-7,NA,15,NA,TRBV5-1,TGCGCCAGCAGCTTGGGGGCGGACACTTCCTACGAGCAGTACTTC,CASSLGADTSYEQYF
TRBJ2-3,NA,13,TRBD2,TRBV6-1,TGTGCCAGCAGTGCGCGGGGGTCAGATACGCAGTATTTT,CASSARGSDTQYF
TRBJ2-3,NA,16,TRBD2,TRBV5-4,TGTGCCAGCACCCCACTAGCGGGGGGGCCGTCGGATACGCAGTATTTT,CASTPLAGGPSDTQYF
TRBJ2-1,NA,16,NA,TRBV10-3,TGTGCCATCAGTGAGAATCGGCTAGCTGGCTACAATGAGCAGTTCTTC,CAISENRLAGYNEQFF
TRBJ1-6,NA,14,NA,TRBV5-1,TGCGCCAGCAGCTTGGGACAAGAAGTTTCACCCCTCCACTTT,CASSLGQEVSPLHF
TRBJ2-2,NA,16,TRBD1,TRBV4-3,TGCGCCAGCAGCTCCCCCGGGACAGGGGGCACCGGGGAGCTGTTTTTT,CASSSPGTGGTGELFF
TRBJ1-5,NA,15,TRBD1,TRBV5-8,TGTGCCAGCAGCACCCCCGGTGACAGGGATCAGCCCCAGCATTTT,CASSTPGDRDQPQHF
TRBJ1-4,NA,15,TRBD1,TRBV6-6,TGTGCCAGCAGTCCCGGGACAGGCTTTAATGAAAAACTGTTTTTT,CASSPGTGFNEKLFF
TRBJ1-1,NA,15,TRBD1,TRBV6-5,TGTGCCAGCAGTTCCAGACAGGGCTGGAGCACTGAAGCTTTCTTT,CASSSRQGWSTEAFF
TRBJ2-7,NA,13,NA,TRBV21-1,TGTGCCAGCAGCTACAGGGGGCGCTCCGAGCAGTACTTC,CASSYRGRSEQYF
TRBJ2-7,NA,16,TRBD2,TRBV6-1,TGTGCCAGCAGTGCCGGGACTAGCGGGGCCCTCCTCTGGCAGTACTTC,CASSAGTSGALLWQYF
TRBJ2-4,few,15,NA,TRBV7-2,TGTGCCAGCAGCCTAAGCTTCACCGTCTTAAACATTCAGTACTTC,CASSLSFTVLNIQYF
TRBJ1-3,NA,12,NA,TRBV7-9,TGTGCCAGCAGCCGGGACTCAAACACCATATATTTT,CASSRDSNTIYF
TRBJ2-7,NA,13,NA,TRBV6-1,TGTGCCAGCAGTGAGGGCAGACCCTACGAGCAGTACTTC,CASSEGRPYEQYF
TRBJ1-1,few,14,NA,TRBV5-4,TGTGCCAGCAGCTTGTGGAGATTGAACACTGAAGCTTTCTTT,CASSLWRLNTEAFF
TRBJ1-5,NA,17,NA,TRBV7-2,TGTGCCAGCAGCCCCACGGGGATCGATTTCGGCAATCAGCCCCAGCATTTT,CASSPTGIDFGNQPQHF
TRBJ1-3,NA,16,NA,TRBV11-3,TGTGCCAGCAGCTTAGATCAGGGCATCGGAGGAAACACCATATATTTT,CASSLDQGIGGNTIYF
TRBJ2-1,NA,14,TRBD1,TRBV7-6,TGTGCCAGCAGCCCAAGCGGGACAGGGGATGAGCAGTTCTTC,CASSPSGTGDEQFF
TRBJ2-7,NA,15,TRBD2,TRBV18,TGTGCCAGCTCACGGCAGCTCAGCGGGGGGACCGAGCAGTACTTC,CASSRQLSGGTEQYF
TRBJ1-2,few,16,TRBD1,TRBV4-2,TGTGCCAGCAGCCAAAGGGTGGCACAGGGGCTCTATGGCTACACCTTC,CASSQRVAQGLYGYTF
TRBJ2-5,NA,14,NA,TRBV7-2,TGTGCCAGCAGAATAGGGGGGGCTGGGGAGACCCAGTACTTC,CASRIGGAGETQYF
TRBJ2-3,NA,15,TRBD2,TRBV2,TGTGCCAGCAGTGGGGTTAGCGGGGGGGCAGATACGCAGTATTTT,CASSGVSGGADTQYF
TRBJ2-7,NA,13,NA,TRBV5-6,TGTGCCAGCAGCCCCTATGAACCGGGGGAGCAGTACTTC,CASSPYEPGEQYF
TRBJ1-5,NA,13,NA,TRBV5-1,TGCGCCAGCAGCTATACGGGGAATCAGCCCCAGCATTTT,CASSYTGNQPQHF
TRBJ2-7,NA,15,TRBD2,TRBV7-2,TGTGCCAGCAGCCTAAGCGGGGGGATGTCCTACGAGCAGTACTTC,CASSLSGGMSYEQYF
TRBJ1-2,NA,14,TRBD1,TRBV19,TGTGCCAGTAGTGGGACAGGTCTGACTTATGGCTACACCTTC,CASSGTGLTYGYTF
TRBJ1-2,NA,12,NA,TRBV29-1,TGCAGCGTTGAAGTGGGCAGTACTGGCTACACCTTC,CSVEVGSTGYTF
TRBJ2-5,NA,14,TRBD1,TRBV5-1,TGCGCCAGCAGCCCCACAGGGGGCGGAGAGACCCAGTACTTC,CASSPTGGGETQYF
TRBJ1-6,NA,12,TRBD1,TRBV7-8,TGTGCCAGCAGGGCAGGGGGAAAAGCCCTCCACTTT,CASRAGGKALHF
TRBJ2-5,NA,17,TRBD2,TRBV5-1,TGCGCCAGCAGCTTGGGTCCTCCGGGGGGGTTCCAAGAGACCCAGTACTTC,CASSLGPPGGFQETQYF
TRBJ2-1,NA,15,TRBD2,TRBV28,TGTGCCAGCACCCCCTGGCGGGGGGTCCACAATGAGCAGTTCTTC,CASTPWRGVHNEQFF
TRBJ1-2,NA,15,NA,TRBV7-9,TGTGCCAGCAGCCCACAGGGAGGGGGTAACTATGACTACACCTTC,CASSPQGGGNYDYTF
TRBJ1-5,NA,15,NA,TRBV6-5,TGTGCCAGCAAACCCCGGTTTGGTGCGAATCGGCCCCAGCATTTT,CASKPRFGANRPQHF
TRBJ1-1,NA,19,TRBD1,TRBV5-5,TGTGCCAGCAGCTTCCTTAGACAGGGTAGCTGGAGAATGAACACTGAAGCTTTCTTT,CASSFLRQGSWRMNTEAFF
TRBJ1-1,NA,14,TRBD1,TRBV5-1,TGCGCCAGCAGCTTGGTAAGGGACAGGACTGAAGCTTTCTTT,CASSLVRDRTEAFF
TRBJ2-7,few,14,TRBD1,TRBV6-6,TGTGCCAGCAGTGCCGGGACAGGGGGATTGCGGCAGTACTTC,CASSAGTGGLRQYF
TRBJ2-1,once,15,NA,TRBV12-5,TGTGCTAGTGGTCCCGGACAGATTTCTTACAATGAGCAGTTCTTC,CASGPGQISYNEQFF
TRBJ1-6,NA,15,TRBD1,TRBV5-6,TGTGCCAGCAGCTTTCGGACAGGGGGTAATTCACCCCTCCACTTT,CASSFRTGGNSPLHF
TRBJ1-1,NA,13,NA,TRBV5-1,TGCGCCAGCAGCCTTTTTGCGGACACTGAAGCTTTCTTT,CASSLFADTEAFF
TRBJ2-1,few,15,TRBD2,TRBV6-4,TGTGCCAGCAGTGAGGTGGCTAGCGGAGGGGATGAGCAGTTCTTC,CASSEVASGGDEQFF
TRBJ2-7,NA,15,TRBD1,TRBV10-1,TGCGCCAGCAGTGGGGTACAGGGGCTACAATACGAGCAGTACTTC,CASSGVQGLQYEQYF
TRBJ2-1,NA,15,TRBD2,TRBV6-5,TGTGCCAGCAGTACACTAGCGGGGACCTACAATGAGCAGTTCTTC,CASSTLAGTYNEQFF
TRBJ2-3,NA,13,NA,TRBV5-1,TGCGCCAGCAGCTTGACCAGCGGGGATACGCAGTATTTT,CASSLTSGDTQYF
TRBJ1-5,NA,17,NA,TRBV5-1,TGCGCCAGCATCAATGGACCTATTGGGGAGCGTTGGCAGCCCCAGCATTTT,CASINGPIGERWQPQHF
TRBJ2-2,NA,15,NA,TRBV2,TGTGCCAGCAGCGAACGGAGTTCCCCCTTTGGGGAGCTGTTTTTT,CASSERSSPFGELFF
TRBJ2-3,NA,16,TRBD2,TRBV13,TGTGCCAGCAGCCCCCCGGGACTAGCGGGGATAGATACGCAGTATTTT,CASSPPGLAGIDTQYF
TRBJ1-2,NA,13,NA,TRBV28,TGTGCCAGCAGCCCCAGGGGCGCCTATGGCTACACCTTC,CASSPRGAYGYTF
TRBJ2-2,NA,14,TRBD1,TRBV7-2,TGTGCCAGCAGCCTCAGCAGGGGGCCCGGGGAGCTGTTTTTT,CASSLSRGPGELFF
TRBJ1-1,NA,17,NA,TRBV5-1,TGCGCCAGCAGCTTGGCCCGGCAGGGGAGGGGGAACACTGAAGCTTTCTTT,CASSLARQGRGNTEAFF
TRBJ1-5,NA,17,NA,TRBV6-7,TGTGCCAGCAGCCCCTGGGGGCACCTTGATAGCAATCAGCCCCAGCATTTT,CASSPWGHLDSNQPQHF
TRBJ2-7,NA,15,TRBD2,TRBV19,TGTGCCAGTAGCAAACTAGCGGGGATCTCCTACGAGCAGTACTTC,CASSKLAGISYEQYF
TRBJ1-4,NA,15,TRBD1,TRBV4-1,TGCGCCAGCAGCCAACTTAGGACAGGGGGGGAGAAACTGTTTTTT,CASSQLRTGGEKLFF
TRBJ1-2,NA,16,NA,TRBV28,TGTGCCAGCAGTTTAAAGGTCGGCGGCAAACCCTATGGCTACACCTTC,CASSLKVGGKPYGYTF
TRBJ2-5,NA,13,TRBD2,TRBV11-2,TGTGCCAGCAGCTCCGAGCGGGGCCAGACCCAGTACTTC,CASSSERGQTQYF
TRBJ2-7,NA,16,TRBD2,TRBV23-1,TGCGCCAGCACCCACCGACTAAGCGGGGCCTCCTACGAGCAGTACTTC,CASTHRLSGASYEQYF
TRBJ1-2,NA,13,NA,TRBV19,TGTGCCAGTAGTGCCCCAGAGGGTCGGGGCTACACCTTC,CASSAPEGRGYTF
TRBJ2-4,NA,18,NA,TRBV30,TGTGCCTGGGGTACTGTATCGCTTCGTAAAAATCCCAAAAACATTCAGTACTTC,CAWGTVSLRKNPKNIQYF
TRBJ1-6,NA,14,TRBD1,TRBV19,TGTGCCAGTAGCCAAGACAGGGGGTCTTCACCCCTCCACTTT,CASSQDRGSSPLHF